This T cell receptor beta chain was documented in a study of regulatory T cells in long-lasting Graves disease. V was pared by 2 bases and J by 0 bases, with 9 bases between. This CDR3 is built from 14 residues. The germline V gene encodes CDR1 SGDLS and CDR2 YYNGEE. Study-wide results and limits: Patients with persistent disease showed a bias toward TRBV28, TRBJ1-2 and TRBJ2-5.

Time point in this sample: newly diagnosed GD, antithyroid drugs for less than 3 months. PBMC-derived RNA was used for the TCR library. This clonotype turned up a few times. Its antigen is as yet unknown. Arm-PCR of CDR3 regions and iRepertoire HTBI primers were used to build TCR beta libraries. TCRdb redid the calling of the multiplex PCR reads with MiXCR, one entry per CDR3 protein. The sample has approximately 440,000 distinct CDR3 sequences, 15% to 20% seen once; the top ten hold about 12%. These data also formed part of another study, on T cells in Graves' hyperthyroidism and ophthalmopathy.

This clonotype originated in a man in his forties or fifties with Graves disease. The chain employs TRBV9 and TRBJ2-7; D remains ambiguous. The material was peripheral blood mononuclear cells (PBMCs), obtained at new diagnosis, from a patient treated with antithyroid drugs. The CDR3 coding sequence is TGTGCCAGCAGCGTGAGGACGAGCTCCTACGAGCAGTACTTC. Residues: CASSVRTSSYEQYF.